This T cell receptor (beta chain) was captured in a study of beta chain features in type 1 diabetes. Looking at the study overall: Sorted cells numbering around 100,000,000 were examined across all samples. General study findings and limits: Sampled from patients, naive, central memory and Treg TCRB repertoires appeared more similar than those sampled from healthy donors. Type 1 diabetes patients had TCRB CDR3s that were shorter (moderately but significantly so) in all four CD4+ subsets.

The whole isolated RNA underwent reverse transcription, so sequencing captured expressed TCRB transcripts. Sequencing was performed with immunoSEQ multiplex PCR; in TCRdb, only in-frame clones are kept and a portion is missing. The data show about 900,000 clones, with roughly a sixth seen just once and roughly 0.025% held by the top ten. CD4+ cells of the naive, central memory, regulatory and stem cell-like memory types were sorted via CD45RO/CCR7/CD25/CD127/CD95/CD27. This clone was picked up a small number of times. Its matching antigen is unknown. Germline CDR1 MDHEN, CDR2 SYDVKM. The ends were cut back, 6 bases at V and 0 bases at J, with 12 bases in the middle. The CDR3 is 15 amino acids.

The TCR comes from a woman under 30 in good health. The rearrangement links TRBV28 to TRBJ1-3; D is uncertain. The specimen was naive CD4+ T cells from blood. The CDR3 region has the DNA TGTGCCAGCAGATTCCTTAAGACCTCTGGAAACACCATATATTTT. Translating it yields CASRFLKTSGNTIYF. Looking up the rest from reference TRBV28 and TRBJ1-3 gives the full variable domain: DVKVTQSSRYLVKRTGEKVFLECVQDMDHENMFWYRQDPGLGLRLIYFSYDVKMKEKGDIPEGYSVSREKKERFSLILESASTNQTSMYLCASRFLKTSGNTIYFGEGSWLTVV.